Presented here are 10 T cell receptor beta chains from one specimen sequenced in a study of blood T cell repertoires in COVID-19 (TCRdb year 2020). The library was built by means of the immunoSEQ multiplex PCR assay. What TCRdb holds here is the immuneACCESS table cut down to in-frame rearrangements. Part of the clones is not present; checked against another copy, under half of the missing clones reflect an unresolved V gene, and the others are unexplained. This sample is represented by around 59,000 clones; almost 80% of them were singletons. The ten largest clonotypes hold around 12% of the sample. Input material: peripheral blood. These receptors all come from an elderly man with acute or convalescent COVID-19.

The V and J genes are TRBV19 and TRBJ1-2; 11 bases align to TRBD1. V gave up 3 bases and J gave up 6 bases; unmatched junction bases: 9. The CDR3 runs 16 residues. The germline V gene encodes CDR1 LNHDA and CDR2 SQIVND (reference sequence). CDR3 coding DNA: TGTGCCAGTAGTATGGTTGGGACAGGGGGTCTACATGGCTACACCTTC. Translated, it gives CASSMVGTGGLHGYTF.

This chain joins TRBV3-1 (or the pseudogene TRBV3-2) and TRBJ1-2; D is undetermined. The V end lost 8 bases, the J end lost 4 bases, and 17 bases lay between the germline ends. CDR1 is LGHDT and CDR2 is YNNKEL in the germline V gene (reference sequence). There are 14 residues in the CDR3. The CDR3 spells CASARTDRSYGYTF. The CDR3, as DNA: TGTGCCAGCGCCCGAACCGACCGGAGCTATGGCTACACCTTC.

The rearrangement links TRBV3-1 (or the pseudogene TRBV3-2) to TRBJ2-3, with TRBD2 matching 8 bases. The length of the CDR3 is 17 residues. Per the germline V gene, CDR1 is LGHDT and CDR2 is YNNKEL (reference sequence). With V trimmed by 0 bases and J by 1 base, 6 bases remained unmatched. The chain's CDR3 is CASSQDPPREGTDTQYF. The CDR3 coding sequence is TGTGCCAGCAGCCAAGACCCCCCGCGGGAGGGCACAGATACGCAGTATTTT.

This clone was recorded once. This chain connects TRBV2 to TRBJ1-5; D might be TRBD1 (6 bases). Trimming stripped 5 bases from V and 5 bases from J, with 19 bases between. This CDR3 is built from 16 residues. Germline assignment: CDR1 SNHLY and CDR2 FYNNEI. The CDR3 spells CASSLQPGTTDQPQHF. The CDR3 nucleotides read TGTGCCAGCAGTTTGCAACCCGGGACAACGGATCAGCCCCAGCATTTT.

The CDR3, as DNA: TGTGCCAGCAGTCGCGGGGGCTACGAGCAGTACTTC. As protein: CASSRGGYEQYF. This sequence joins TRBV6-2 or TRBV6-3 and TRBJ2-7, with 7 nucleotides matching TRBD2. This CDR3 is 12 amino acids long. The trim removed 5 bases at V and 3 bases at J, leaving 1 base unmatched. Germline values: CDR1 MNHEY, CDR2 SVGEGT.

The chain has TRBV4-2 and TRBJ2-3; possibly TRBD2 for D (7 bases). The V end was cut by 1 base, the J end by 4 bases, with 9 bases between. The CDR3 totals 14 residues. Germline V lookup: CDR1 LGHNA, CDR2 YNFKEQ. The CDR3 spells CASSQVGGADTQYF. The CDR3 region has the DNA TGTGCCAGCAGCCAAGTAGGGGGGGCAGATACGCAGTATTTT.

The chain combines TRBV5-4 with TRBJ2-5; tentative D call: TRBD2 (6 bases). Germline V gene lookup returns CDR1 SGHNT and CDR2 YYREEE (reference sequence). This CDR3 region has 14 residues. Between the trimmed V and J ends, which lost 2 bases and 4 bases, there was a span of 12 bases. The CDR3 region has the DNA TGTGCCAGCAGCTTTGAGGGAGGCGGAGAGACCCAGTACTTC. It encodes CASSFEGGGETQYF.

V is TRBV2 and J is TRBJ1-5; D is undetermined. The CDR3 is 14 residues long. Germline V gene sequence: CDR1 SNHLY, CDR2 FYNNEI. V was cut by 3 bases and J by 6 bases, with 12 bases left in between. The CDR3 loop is CASSERPSSQPQHF. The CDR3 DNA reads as TGTGCCAGCAGTGAGAGGCCCTCCAGTCAGCCCCAGCATTTT.

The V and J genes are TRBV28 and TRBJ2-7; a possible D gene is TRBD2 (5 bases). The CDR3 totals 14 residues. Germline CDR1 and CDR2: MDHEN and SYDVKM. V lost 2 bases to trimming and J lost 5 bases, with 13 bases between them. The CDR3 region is CASSLGLGFDEQYF. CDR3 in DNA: TGTGCCAGCAGTTTAGGACTGGGTTTTGACGAGCAGTACTTC.

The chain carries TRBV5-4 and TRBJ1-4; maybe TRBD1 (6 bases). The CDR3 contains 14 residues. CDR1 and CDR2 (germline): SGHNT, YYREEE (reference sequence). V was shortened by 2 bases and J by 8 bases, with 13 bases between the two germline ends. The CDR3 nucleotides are TGTGCCAGCAGCTTAGGGGGAACTGAAGAAAAACTGTTTTTT. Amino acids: CASSLGGTEEKLFF.